The rows below give T cell receptor beta chains drawn from one sample of a study of T cell repertoires in cytomegalovirus infection. For these TCRs, the target antigens are not known. TCRdb ran MiXCR on the reads and lists one entry per CDR3 protein. The sample records a few hundred thousand distinct CDR3 sequences, 29% being singletons. Here the sequenced sample was cultured PBMCs, taken from culture after CMV antigen stimulation. The receptors come from a human donor in good health (CMV status not recorded). Some clones in this sample may be carry-over from other donors' samples. Both conserved end residues are part of each CDR3. The D gene is left open where the match is weak. The size entry is marked missing in some rows and otherwise reads once, few, many or a size class.

clone_size,j_call,d_call,v_call,cdr3_nt,cdr3_aa
.,TRBJ2-7,TRBD1,TRBV27,TGTGCCAGCAGACGCTCGGGACAGGTGACTCACGAGCAGTACTTC,CASRRSGQVTHEQYF
many,TRBJ2-3,.,TRBV7-9,TGTGCCAGCAGCTTAGGGGGGACCCTCACAGATACGCAGTATTTT,CASSLGGTLTDTQYF
.,TRBJ2-7,TRBD2,TRBV7-2,TGTGCCAGCAGCTTAGCGGGACTACTACGCGAGCAGTACTTC,CASSLAGLLREQYF
.,TRBJ2-5,TRBD2,TRBV12-3/TRBV12-4,TGTGCCAGCAGTCCTCGAGGACTAGCGAGGGAGACCCAGTACTTC,CASSPRGLARETQYF
.,TRBJ2-5,.,TRBV10-3,TGTGCCATCAGCTACAGAACCACCGGAGAGACCCAGTACTTC,CAISYRTTGETQYF
.,TRBJ1-3,.,TRBV20-1,TGCAGTGCTAGGGGTGGGAACACCATATATTTT,CSARGGNTIYF
few,TRBJ2-4,.,TRBV10-3,TGTGCCATCAGTGAGTCGACACAAGGCAAAAACATTCAGTACTTC,CAISESTQGKNIQYF
.,TRBJ2-7,.,TRBV9,TGTGCCAGCAGCGTAGGTAAAGGGGAAATCTACGAGCAGTACTTC,CASSVGKGEIYEQYF
.,TRBJ2-7,TRBD1,TRBV19,TGTGCCTGCAATTCGGGACAGGAGATTCCCGAGCAGTACTTC,CACNSGQEIPEQYF
few,TRBJ2-1,.,TRBV2,TGTGCCAGCAGTGGGTCCTTAGGGAATGAGCAGTTCTTC,CASSGSLGNEQFF
few,TRBJ2-1,TRBD2,TRBV5-1,TGCGCCAGCAGCTTGACTCAAGGACTAGCGGGGTCCGGTGAGCAGTTCTTC,CASSLTQGLAGSGEQFF
many,TRBJ2-7,TRBD2,TRBV12-3/TRBV12-4,TGTGCCAGCAGTCCCACCGGGACTAGCGACCACGAGCAGTACTTC,CASSPTGTSDHEQYF
few,TRBJ1-2,.,TRBV7-3,TGTGCCAGCAGCTTAGACAGTCTCGTATCTAACTATGGCTACACCTTC,CASSLDSLVSNYGYTF
.,TRBJ1-1,.,TRBV19,TGTGCCAGTAGTATAGCGGCAGCCAACACTGAAGCTTTCTTT,CASSIAAANTEAFF
few,TRBJ2-7,.,TRBV18,TGTGCCAGCTCACCAATGGACAGTTCCTACGAGCAGTACTTC,CASSPMDSSYEQYF
many,TRBJ1-1,.,TRBV7-9,TGTGCCAGCCTTGTCGGAGGGAGAGGCGGCACTGAAGCTTTCTTT,CASLVGGRGGTEAFF
.,TRBJ2-7,.,TRBV7-4,TGTGCCAGCAGCTTACAGGGACATTCGTACGAGCAGTACTTC,CASSLQGHSYEQYF
.,TRBJ1-1,.,TRBV3-1,TGTGCCAGCAGCCAAGATAGGTGGCCGGGGACGAGAGCTTTCTTT,CASSQDRWPGTRAFF
few,TRBJ2-4,.,TRBV7-2,TGTGCCAGCAGCCCGGGACTGGGGAACATTCAGTACTTC,CASSPGLGNIQYF
many,TRBJ1-5,.,TRBV4-1,TGCGCCAGCAGCCAGCAAAGGGGGTTGGAAGCGGGTCAGCCCCAGCATTTT,CASSQQRGLEAGQPQHF
many,TRBJ1-6,TRBD1,TRBV7-2,TGTGCCAGCAGCATACAGGGGTATAATTCACCCCTCCACTTT,CASSIQGYNSPLHF
.,TRBJ1-1,.,TRBV6-5,TGTGCCAGCAGTTATGCCTCCCAGGGCACTGAAGCTTTCTTT,CASSYASQGTEAFF
few,TRBJ2-5,TRBD2,TRBV9,TGTGCCAGCAGCGTAGGTCCTCGACGCGGGAGACAAGAGACCCAGTACTTC,CASSVGPRRGRQETQYF
.,TRBJ2-5,TRBD1,TRBV6-1,TGTGCCAGCAGGAGGACAGGGGGCGGAGAGACCCAGTACTTC,CASRRTGGGETQYF
.,TRBJ2-3,TRBD2,TRBV4-1,TGCGCCAGCAGCCAAGGACTAGCGGGGGGACTTAGCACAGATACGCAGTATTTT,CASSQGLAGGLSTDTQYF
few,TRBJ2-1,TRBD1,TRBV2,TGTGCCAGCAGTGAGGACAGGGCCTACAATGAGCAGTTCTTC,CASSEDRAYNEQFF
.,TRBJ2-5,.,TRBV7-8,TGTGCCAGCAGCTTAGGGGTAGGCAGGGACCCCGAAGAGACCCAGTACTTC,CASSLGVGRDPEETQYF
.,TRBJ2-7,.,TRBV10-2,TGCGCCAGCAGTGTGAACAGGGCCGAGCAGTACTTC,CASSVNRAEQYF
.,TRBJ2-1,.,TRBV20-1,TGCAGTGCTAGAGATATGGTTTTTTACAATGAGCAGTTCTTC,CSARDMVFYNEQFF
many,TRBJ2-3,TRBD1,TRBV7-2,TGTGCCAGCAGCTCCCGACAGGGGGCTATGAGTCCAGATACGCAGTATTTT,CASSSRQGAMSPDTQYF
many,TRBJ1-2,.,TRBV7-2,TGTGCCAGCAGCTTAGATGTGGGGCTTGGCTATGGCTACACCTTC,CASSLDVGLGYGYTF
few,TRBJ1-1,.,TRBV6-6,TGTGCCAGCAGTTACCCGGGCAGGTCAGGGATAAGAACTGAAGCTTTCTTT,CASSYPGRSGIRTEAFF
once,TRBJ2-3,.,TRBV6-6,TGTGCCAGCAGTGTGGGGGCCGATCACACAGATACGCAGTATTTT,CASSVGADHTDTQYF
.,TRBJ1-5,TRBD1,TRBV19,TGTGCCAGTAGTCCCTCAGGGGGCAGGAATCAGCCCCAGCATTTT,CASSPSGGRNQPQHF
many,TRBJ2-6,.,TRBV12-3/TRBV12-4,TGTGCCAGCAGTTTTTGGGGGAGCTCTGGGGCCAACGTCCTGACTTTC,CASSFWGSSGANVLTF
few,TRBJ2-4,TRBD1,TRBV7-9,TGTGCCAGCAGACCACCCCCCTCGTGGACAGGAAAAAACATTCAGTACTTC,CASRPPPSWTGKNIQYF
.,TRBJ1-5,.,TRBV4-2,TGTGCCAGCAGCCACGGGGGGGAAGGCAATCAGCCCCAGCATTTT,CASSHGGEGNQPQHF
many,TRBJ2-7,.,TRBV7-2,TGTGCCAGCAGCTTAAACCCCCTTTACGAGCAGTACTTC,CASSLNPLYEQYF
few,TRBJ1-1,.,TRBV11-2,TGTGCCAGCAGCTTGCTGGACGGAACGAACACTGAAGCTTTCTTT,CASSLLDGTNTEAFF
.,TRBJ2-7,TRBD1,TRBV29-1,TGCAGCGTTGACCTGGGACAGGGGGCTTACGAGCAGTACTTC,CSVDLGQGAYEQYF
many,TRBJ2-3,.,TRBV7-6,TGTGCCAGCAACGGGCGTAGGGACACAGATACGCAGTATTTT,CASNGRRDTDTQYF
.,TRBJ2-4,.,TRBV4-2,TGTGCCAGCAGTAGCCTCAGCAGCGGCACAAACATTCAGTACTTC,CASSSLSSGTNIQYF
few,TRBJ1-1,.,TRBV19,TGTGCCAGTAGTCCGACTGCAGGGAGGGGGACTGAAGCTTTCTTT,CASSPTAGRGTEAFF
.,TRBJ1-2,.,TRBV2,TGTGCCAGCAGGGGTACAGCCTATGAGAACCACTTC,CASRGTAYENHF
.,TRBJ1-1,.,TRBV20-1,TGCAGTGCTAGAGATCCGCGGGGTCACACTGAAGCTTTCTTT,CSARDPRGHTEAFF
.,TRBJ2-3,.,TRBV4-2,TGTGCCAGCAGCTCCGCCCCGGGTACGCAGTATTTT,CASSSAPGTQYF
.,TRBJ2-1,.,TRBV19,TGTGCCAGTAGTATTGATAGCGGTTACAATGAGCAGTTCTTC,CASSIDSGYNEQFF
many,TRBJ2-6,.,TRBV7-8,TGTGCCAGCAGCTTAGCGAGCTTAGTAGGGCCAGGGGCCAACGTCCTGACTTTC,CASSLASLVGPGANVLTF
.,TRBJ1-1,TRBD1,TRBV12-3/TRBV12-4,TGTGCCAGCAGCCCGACAGGGAAGGGTGAAGCTTTCTTT,CASSPTGKGEAFF
few,TRBJ2-1,.,TRBV6-1,TGTGCCAGCAGTGAAGTGTTAGGTCCGGGCTCCTACAATGAGCAGTTCTTC,CASSEVLGPGSYNEQFF
few,TRBJ1-2,.,TRBV2,TGTGCCAGCAGTGAGCACGGCTATGGCTACACCTTC,CASSEHGYGYTF
.,TRBJ1-4,TRBD1,TRBV5-5,TGTGCCAGCAGCTTGTCGGGTCAGGGGGCGCCCCGGGAAAAACTGTTTTTT,CASSLSGQGAPREKLFF
.,TRBJ2-1,.,TRBV7-9,TGTGCCAGCAGCTTGGGGGACCACGGAGGGTTCTTC,CASSLGDHGGFF
.,TRBJ2-1,.,TRBV6-5,TGTGCCAGCAGTTCCTACACTTTAGGAGAGGGTACGGATGAGCAGTTCTTC,CASSSYTLGEGTDEQFF
.,TRBJ2-1,TRBD2,TRBV7-9,TGTGCCAGCAGCTTAGGACCGGGAGGACACTCCTACAATGAGCAGTTCTTC,CASSLGPGGHSYNEQFF
few,TRBJ1-5,.,TRBV7-2,TGTGCCAGCAGCTTAAAACTGCCCAGCAATCAGCCCCAGCATTTT,CASSLKLPSNQPQHF
many,TRBJ2-7,.,TRBV7-2,TGTGCCAGCAGCTTAGAAGGCACTTACTACGAGCAGTACTTC,CASSLEGTYYEQYF
.,TRBJ2-5,.,TRBV12-3/TRBV12-4,TGTGCCAGCAGTCATCCCGCTAGGCAAGAGACCCAGTACTTC,CASSHPARQETQYF